The 5 T cell receptor beta chains reported below all come from one sample, sequenced in a study of T cell responses to AZD1222 COVID-19 vaccine. Method: immunoSEQ multiplex PCR; TCRdb's copy keeps in-frame clones and lacks some. Of around 120,000 clones in the sample, over 80% were seen once. This specimen consisted of peripheral blood, obtained on day 0 of AZD1222 vaccination. The receptors were gathered from an adult in good health.

This chain links TRBV4-1 with TRBJ1-2; no reliable D call. Trimming stripped 0 bases from V and 3 bases from J, with 14 bases between. Germline CDR1 and CDR2: MGHRA and YSYEKL. The CDR3 extends over 16 amino acids. In DNA, the CDR3 is TGCGCCAGCAGCCAAGATTGGGGAGTTACGTACTATGGCTACACCTTC. Protein product: CASSQDWGVTYYGYTF.

The chain couples TRBV24-1 to TRBJ2-1, with a weak D call TRBD2 (6 bases). Germline CDR1 is KGHDR and CDR2 is SFDVKD. The CDR3 is made up of 12 amino acids. The ends were cut back, 3 bases at V and 8 bases at J, with 7 bases in the middle. DNA of the CDR3: TGTGCCACCAGTGATACGGGGGATGAGCAGTTCTTC. Translated, it gives CATSDTGDEQFF.

This clone was seen a single time. The rearrangement joins TRBV27 to TRBJ1-4, with a possible D match to TRBD1 (5 bases). The V and J ends lost 4 bases and 8 bases respectively, with 20 bases between them. Germline V lookup: CDR1 MNHEY, CDR2 SMNVEV (reference sequence). The length of the CDR3 is 16 residues. The CDR3, as DNA: TGTGCCAGCAGTTCACACCGGGACCTAGGCAACGAAAAACTGTTTTTT. Its protein product is CASSSHRDLGNEKLFF.

In its sample, this clone was seen once. The genes are TRBV5-4 and TRBJ1-1; the match to TRBD1 covers 9 bases. The CDR3 has 13 residues. The trim removed 4 bases at V and 4 bases at J, leaving 2 bases unmatched. CDR1 and CDR2 from the germline V gene are SGHNT and YYREEE (reference sequence). The DNA of the CDR3 is TGTGCCAGCAGCCTACAGGGGGCCACTGAAGCTTTCTTT. Protein sequence: CASSLQGATEAFF.

The chain links TRBV5-1 to TRBJ1-4; 9 bases fit TRBD1. Germline V lookup: CDR1 SGHRS, CDR2 YFSETQ. V lost 0 bases, J lost 5 bases, and 2 bases stayed unmatched. The CDR3 runs to 15 residues. CDR3 residues: CASSLGDRENEKLFF. CDR3 DNA: TGCGCCAGCAGCTTGGGGGACAGGGAGAATGAAAAACTGTTTTTT.